Included here is one T cell receptor (beta chain) sequence, with context. This entry is derived from a study of blood T cell repertoires in COVID-19. Across the study: Collection of acute and convalescent COVID-19 samples took place in the United States, Italy and Spain. T cells, B-cell-depleted T cells, or PBMCs supplied cDNA or gDNA.

Authors' analysis steps: Using reference gene primer amplification, nucleated cell counts were estimated. Measured with immunoSEQ multiplex PCR; TCRdb has only the in-frame clones, and not every one. Clonal size and the V and J genes are those of that table, whereas D and trimming came from the DNA. The profile covers approximately 300,000 clones, with 75% to 90% appearing a single time and approximately 2% taken by the ten largest. CDR3 length: 15 residues. V gave up 4 bases and J gave up 5 bases; unmatched junction bases: 8. Germline V gene data show CDR1 as MNHEY and CDR2 as SMNVEV (reference sequence).

This TCR was recovered from a man younger than 35 with active or convalescent COVID-19. The chain joins TRBV27 to TRBJ2-7, with 10 bases matching TRBD2. Sequenced: peripheral blood. As DNA, the CDR3 is TGTGCCAGCAGTTCCGAGGGACTAGCGTACGACGAGCAGTACTTC. Translated, it gives CASSSEGLAYDEQYF.